These 5 T cell receptor beta chains originate from one sample sequenced in a study of T cell changes during pregnancy in multiple sclerosis. Only in-frame clones appear in the TCRdb table, and some are missing; sequencing was by immunoSEQ multiplex PCR. The repertoire consists of about 60,000 clones, with 93% occurring once and the leading ten covering under 2%. The source material was peripheral blood, sampled after pregnancy. Receptors were obtained from a female donor with multiple sclerosis, enrolled in a pregnancy study.

The chain couples TRBV4-3 to TRBJ2-4, with 7 bases aligning to TRBD2. The V segment lost 0 bases and the J segment 0 bases; nucleotides outside the gene matches: 5. The CDR3 sequence is 17 residues long. Germline assignment: CDR1 LGHNA and CDR2 YSLEER. The CDR3 here is CASSQDLGGRAKNIQYF. The CDR3 DNA follows: TGCGCCAGCAGCCAAGATCTCGGCGGGAGAGCCAAAAACATTCAGTACTTC.

A single count supports this clone. This rearrangement joins TRBV5-8 to TRBJ1-1; 7 bases fit TRBD1. Trimming cost V 2 bases and J 1 base; bases outside gene matches: 5. Germline CDR1 reads SGHTS; CDR2 reads YDEGEE. This CDR3 has 15 residues. CDR3 region: CASSLGGHRNTEAFF. The CDR3 region has the DNA TGTGCCAGCAGCTTAGGGGGCCACAGGAACACTGAAGCTTTCTTT.

The chain has TRBV5-6 and TRBJ2-7; no clear D gene. V was pared by 0 bases and J by 3 bases, with 10 bases between. Germline loops: CDR1 SGHDT, CDR2 YYEEEE. The CDR3 length is 14 residues. The DNA of the CDR3 is TGTGCCAGCAGCTTGGTCGTCTCCGGCTACGAGCAGTACTTC. This encodes CASSLVVSGYEQYF.

This clone turned up a few times. The J gene is TRBJ2-2, the V gene TRBV25-1; TRBD1 agrees at 9 bases. The CDR3 sequence is 15 residues long. The germline CDR1 and CDR2 sequences are MGHDK and SYGVNS. The junction had 4 bases not matched to a gene; V was cut back by 2 bases and J by 6 bases. The CDR3 nucleotides are TGTGCCAGCAGTGAAGGACAGGGGATATCCGGGGAGCTGTTTTTT. This encodes CASSEGQGISGELFF.

The V and J genes are TRBV28 and TRBJ1-1; maybe TRBD1 (5 bases). This CDR3 comprises 14 residues. V was trimmed by 5 bases and J by 5 bases, leaving 15 bases between them. Germline V gene sequence: CDR1 MDHEN, CDR2 SYDVKM. The CDR3 spells CASSPPAGLTEAFF. DNA for the CDR3: TGTGCCAGCAGTCCTCCGGCAGGGCTGACTGAAGCTTTCTTT.